Listed below are T cell receptor beta chains from one sample, sequenced in a study of blood T cell repertoires in COVID-19. Measured with immunoSEQ multiplex PCR; TCRdb has only the in-frame clones, and not every one. Of roughly 340,000 clones in the sample, 85% to 90% were seen once. Specimen: peripheral blood. The receptors stem from an older woman with COVID-19, enrolled during active disease. CDR3s include the opening cysteine and the closing phenylalanine or tryptophan. The D gene is left open where the match is weak. Rows may omit the clone size; those that give it use once, few, many or a size class.

D: TRBD1
J: TRBJ2-3
V: TRBV2
size: NA
DNA: TGTGCCAGCACCCTCGACAGGGGCACAGATACGCAGTATTTT
CDR3: CASTLDRGTDTQYF

D: TRBD1
J: TRBJ1-2
V: TRBV5-1
size: NA
DNA: TGCGCCAGCAGCCTAACGACAGGGTTTACTAACTATGGCTACACCTTC
CDR3: CASSLTTGFTNYGYTF

D: TRBD1
J: TRBJ2-5
V: TRBV12-3/TRBV12-4
size: once
DNA: TGTGCCAGCAGTTTCGGGACAGAAGAGACCCAGTACTTC
CDR3: CASSFGTEETQYF

D: NA
J: TRBJ1-1
V: TRBV12-5
size: NA
DNA: TGTGCTAGTGGCCCATACCGGACATCGGGGGTCACTGAAGCTTTCTTT
CDR3: CASGPYRTSGVTEAFF

D: NA
J: TRBJ2-5
V: TRBV21-1
size: NA
DNA: TGTGCCAGCAGCAAAGCGCTTCCTCGGGGGGAGGACCAAGAGACCCAGTACTTC
CDR3: CASSKALPRGEDQETQYF

D: NA
J: TRBJ2-5
V: TRBV11-2
size: NA
DNA: TGTGCCAGCAGCTTAGGCAGGGGAGGGGAGACCCAGTACTTC
CDR3: CASSLGRGGETQYF

D: TRBD1
J: TRBJ2-2
V: TRBV11-3
size: NA
DNA: TGTGCCAGCAGCTCCGCCGTAGGACAGGGGTTCACCGGGGAGCTGTTTTTT
CDR3: CASSSAVGQGFTGELFF

D: NA
J: TRBJ2-5
V: TRBV5-1
size: NA
DNA: TGCGCCAGCAGCTTGGGGACAGACCCCCGTGAAACCCAGTACTTC
CDR3: CASSLGTDPRETQYF

D: TRBD1
J: TRBJ2-2
V: TRBV11-3
size: NA
DNA: TGTGCCAGCAGCTTAGACAGGGGGCCGACCGGGGAGCTGTTTTTT
CDR3: CASSLDRGPTGELFF

D: NA
J: TRBJ1-1
V: TRBV10-3
size: NA
DNA: TGTGCCATCAGTGGACAGACCGAAGCTTTCTTT
CDR3: CAISGQTEAFF

D: TRBD1
J: TRBJ1-2
V: TRBV2
size: few
DNA: TGTGCCAGCAACCCGACAGGGAACTATGGCTACACCTTC
CDR3: CASNPTGNYGYTF

D: NA
J: TRBJ1-1
V: TRBV18
size: NA
DNA: TGTGCCAGCTCACCACCGACAGTAGCCAACACTGAAGCTTTCTTT
CDR3: CASSPPTVANTEAFF

D: NA
J: TRBJ1-2
V: TRBV12-3/TRBV12-4
size: NA
DNA: TGTGCCAGCAGTTTAGCCAAAAATTATGGCTACACCTTC
CDR3: CASSLAKNYGYTF

D: NA
J: TRBJ1-5
V: TRBV12-2
size: few
DNA: TGTGCAAGTCGCTCACGACAGGGCGGTCAGCCCCAGCATTTT
CDR3: CASRSRQGGQPQHF

D: NA
J: TRBJ1-1
V: TRBV28
size: NA
DNA: TGTGCCAGCTTTCATAGGGGGACCACTGAAGCTTTCTTT
CDR3: CASFHRGTTEAFF

D: TRBD1
J: TRBJ1-6
V: TRBV30
size: NA
DNA: TGTGCCTGGAGTCCGCGGGACAGGGGAATTCCACCCCTCCACTTT
CDR3: CAWSPRDRGIPPLHF

D: TRBD1
J: TRBJ2-5
V: TRBV5-1
size: NA
DNA: TGCGCCAGCAGCTTGCAGGGGGACGAGACCCAGTACTTC
CDR3: CASSLQGDETQYF

D: TRBD1
J: TRBJ1-2
V: TRBV7-8
size: NA
DNA: TGTGCCAGCAGCTTAGTAGGAGGGGGCGAAGGCTACACCTTC
CDR3: CASSLVGGGEGYTF

D: TRBD1
J: TRBJ2-7
V: TRBV11-2
size: NA
DNA: TGTGCCAGCAGCACGACAGGGATCCCCTACGAGCAGTACTTC
CDR3: CASSTTGIPYEQYF

D: NA
J: TRBJ1-1
V: TRBV2
size: once
DNA: TGTGCCAGCAGTATTAGTTTGAACACTGAAGCTTTCTTT
CDR3: CASSISLNTEAFF

D: TRBD1
J: TRBJ2-7
V: TRBV3-1/TRBV3-2
size: NA
DNA: TGTGCCAGCAGCCAATATAGTACAGGGGAGAACGAGCAGTACTTC
CDR3: CASSQYSTGENEQYF

D: TRBD1
J: TRBJ1-1
V: TRBV5-1
size: NA
DNA: TGCGCCAGCAGCTTGGTAGGGACAGGGGACACTGAAGCTTTCTTT
CDR3: CASSLVGTGDTEAFF

D: TRBD1
J: TRBJ2-7
V: TRBV28
size: NA
DNA: TGTGCCAGCGGGACAGGGGGCTACGAGCAGTACTTC
CDR3: CASGTGGYEQYF

D: TRBD1
J: TRBJ1-5
V: TRBV27
size: NA
DNA: TGTGCCAGCAGTCTGGGGACAGGGGGCAATCAGCCCCAGCATTTT
CDR3: CASSLGTGGNQPQHF

D: TRBD1
J: TRBJ1-2
V: TRBV7-2
size: few
DNA: TGTGCCAGCAGCGTTGGACAGGGGTCTGGCTACACCTTC
CDR3: CASSVGQGSGYTF

D: NA
J: TRBJ1-1
V: TRBV28
size: NA
DNA: TGTGCCAGCACCCCATGGAGTGGACAGTCGAACACTGAAGCTTTCTTT
CDR3: CASTPWSGQSNTEAFF

D: NA
J: TRBJ1-1
V: TRBV7-8
size: NA
DNA: TGTGCCAGCAGCTTCGGGGGGCGGAATATGAACACTGAAGCTTTCTTT
CDR3: CASSFGGRNMNTEAFF

D: NA
J: TRBJ2-5
V: TRBV7-2
size: NA
DNA: TGTGCCAGCAGCTTACGACAACCCCAAGAGACCCAGTACTTC
CDR3: CASSLRQPQETQYF

D: NA
J: TRBJ1-4
V: TRBV11-2
size: NA
DNA: TGTGCCAGCAGCCGCCCGACGGGTGAAAAACTGTTTTTT
CDR3: CASSRPTGEKLFF

D: NA
J: TRBJ2-1
V: TRBV5-8
size: NA
DNA: TGTGCCAGCAGCTTGGTTTTAGGGCAGGGGAGCAATGAGCAGTTCTTC
CDR3: CASSLVLGQGSNEQFF

D: TRBD2
J: TRBJ2-3
V: TRBV9
size: NA
DNA: TGTGCCAGCAGCTCCCGAGCGGGGGGGGGCACAGATACGCAGTATTTT
CDR3: CASSSRAGGGTDTQYF

D: TRBD1
J: TRBJ1-2
V: TRBV24-1
size: NA
DNA: TGTGCCACCAGTGATCCGGGGACAGGGTCTAACTATGGCTACACCTTC
CDR3: CATSDPGTGSNYGYTF

D: NA
J: TRBJ2-3
V: TRBV21-1
size: NA
DNA: TGTGCCAGCAGCAAAGCCCCCTCCACAGATACGCAGTATTTT
CDR3: CASSKAPSTDTQYF

D: TRBD1
J: TRBJ2-2
V: TRBV18
size: NA
DNA: TGTGCCAGCTCACCGCGACAGGGCTCTAACACCGGGGAGCTGTTTTTT
CDR3: CASSPRQGSNTGELFF

D: NA
J: TRBJ2-5
V: TRBV5-5
size: NA
DNA: TGTGCCAGCAGCACTACTCGACAAGAGACCCAGTACTTC
CDR3: CASSTTRQETQYF

D: NA
J: TRBJ1-2
V: TRBV2
size: NA
DNA: TGTGCCAGCAGCCGGACAGCCAACTATGGCTACACCTTC
CDR3: CASSRTANYGYTF

D: NA
J: TRBJ1-1
V: TRBV11-2
size: once
DNA: TGTGCCAGCAGCTTAGGAAGGGGGATGAACACTGAAGCTTTCTTT
CDR3: CASSLGRGMNTEAFF

D: NA
J: TRBJ1-1
V: TRBV2
size: once
DNA: TGTGCCAGCAGTGAAGGGTATGACGTACGGGTTATGAACACTGAAGCTTTCTTT
CDR3: CASSEGYDVRVMNTEAFF

D: NA
J: TRBJ1-1
V: TRBV18
size: NA
DNA: TGTGCCAGCTTCAGGACAGCTAACACTGAAGCTTTCTTT
CDR3: CASFRTANTEAFF

D: TRBD1
J: TRBJ2-7
V: TRBV5-4
size: NA
DNA: TGTGCCAGCAGCTGGACAGGGGAGGACTACGAGCAGTACTTC
CDR3: CASSWTGEDYEQYF

D: NA
J: TRBJ1-3
V: TRBV20-1
size: few
DNA: TGCAGTGCTAGTTCGCCGCGGATCTCTGGAAACACCATATATTTT
CDR3: CSASSPRISGNTIYF